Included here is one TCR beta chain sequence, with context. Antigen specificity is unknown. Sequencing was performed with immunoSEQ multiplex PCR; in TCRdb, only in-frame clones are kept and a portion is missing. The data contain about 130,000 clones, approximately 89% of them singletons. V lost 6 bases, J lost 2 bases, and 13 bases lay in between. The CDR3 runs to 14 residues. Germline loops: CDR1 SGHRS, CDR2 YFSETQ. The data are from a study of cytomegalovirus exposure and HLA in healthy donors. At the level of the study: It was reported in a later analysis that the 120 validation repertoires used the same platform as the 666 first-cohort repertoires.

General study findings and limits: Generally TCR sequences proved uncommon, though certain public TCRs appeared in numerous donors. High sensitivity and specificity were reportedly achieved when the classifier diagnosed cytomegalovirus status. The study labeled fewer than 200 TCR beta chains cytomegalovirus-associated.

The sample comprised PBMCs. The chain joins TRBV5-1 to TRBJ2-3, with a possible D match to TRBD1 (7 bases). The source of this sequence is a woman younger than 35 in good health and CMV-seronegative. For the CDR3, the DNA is TGCGCCAGCACCGCGGGACAGAACACAGATACGCAGTATTTT. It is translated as CASTAGQNTDTQYF.